Listed below are T cell receptor beta chains from one sample, sequenced in a study of T cells after yellow fever vaccination. TCRdb itself ran the 5' RACE reads through MiXCR, one entry per CDR3 protein. The profile shows about 120,000 distinct CDR3 sequences, around 15% of them singletons. The sample here was CD8+ T cells sorted from PBMCs, taken 5 days after the yellow fever booster vaccination. All receptors come from a man between 18 and 29 years old who received the YFV17D yellow fever vaccine. Each CDR3 is given with its conserved first and last residue. D genes are given only for firm matches. Only some rows state a clone size, as once, few, many or a class for expanded clones.

DNA	CDR3	length	V	J	size	D
TGTGCCAGCAGCCAAGGGGACAGCCTCGGGTATGGCTACACCTTC	CASSQGDSLGYGYTF	15	TRBV4-2	TRBJ1-2	few	TRBD1
TGTGCCAGCAGCCCTAACGCAGATACGCAGTATTTT	CASSPNADTQYF	12	TRBV9	TRBJ2-3	few	-
TGTGCCAGCAGCTCAGAATCTCACTCTGGAAACACCATATATTTT	CASSSESHSGNTIYF	15	TRBV5-4	TRBJ1-3	few	-
TGCGCCAGCAGTGTCTCGCCGGGACAGGGATACTTC	CASSVSPGQGYF	12	TRBV10-2	TRBJ2-5	-	TRBD1
TGTGCCAGCAGGCCAAATCGGGGCGAGGAGACCCAGTACTTC	CASRPNRGEETQYF	14	TRBV12-3/TRBV12-4	TRBJ2-5	-	-
TGCAGCGTTGAAAGGTCCAGAGGCGCAGATACGCAGTATTTT	CSVERSRGADTQYF	14	TRBV29-1	TRBJ2-3	few	-
TGTGCCAGCTACACGAGTGGTGGGGGAGGAAATGAGCAGTTCTTC	CASYTSGGGGNEQFF	15	TRBV27	TRBJ2-1	-	-
TGTGCCAGCAGCTTTTTTCAGGGGGCGACGAATGAGCAGTTCTTC	CASSFFQGATNEQFF	15	TRBV7-8	TRBJ2-1	-	TRBD1
TGTGCCAGCAGCATCACAGGGGGCTGGAACTATGGCTACACCTTC	CASSITGGWNYGYTF	15	TRBV7-2	TRBJ1-2	-	TRBD1
TGTGCCAGCAGTTACTCGTCCTCAGGACACGGGCGCTACGAGCAGTACTTC	CASSYSSSGHGRYEQYF	17	TRBV6-2/TRBV6-3	TRBJ2-7	-	-
TGCGCCAGCAGCCCGTACCCAGGGGGGACTAACGAGCAGTACTTC	CASSPYPGGTNEQYF	15	TRBV5-1	TRBJ2-7	-	-
TGTGCTAGTGGCTTATCCCCCCCCCGAGCGTCGGTTGGCTACACCTTC	CASGLSPPRASVGYTF	16	TRBV12-5	TRBJ1-2	-	-
TGCGCCAGCAGCCAAGGGGATGGGGCCAACGTCCTGACTTTC	CASSQGDGANVLTF	14	TRBV4-3	TRBJ2-6	many	-
TGTGCCAGCAGCCGCGCAGGCTCTGGAAACACCATATATTTT	CASSRAGSGNTIYF	14	TRBV7-9	TRBJ1-3	few	-
TGTGCCAGCAGTTTAACAGGGTCCTACAATGAGCAGTTCTTC	CASSLTGSYNEQFF	14	TRBV12-3/TRBV12-4	TRBJ2-1	-	-
TGCAGTGCTAGATCCTGGACTAGCGGGGGAGTTGGGGATACGCAGTATTTT	CSARSWTSGGVGDTQYF	17	TRBV20-1	TRBJ2-3	many	TRBD2
TGTGCCAGCAACGTTCTCGGGGGGGGAAGGATCATGACGCAGTATTTT	CASNVLGGGRIMTQYF	16	TRBV12-3/TRBV12-4	TRBJ2-3	few	TRBD2
TGTGCCAGCATCTTGACGGGCTCTGGAAACACCATATATTTT	CASILTGSGNTIYF	14	TRBV12-3/TRBV12-4	TRBJ1-3	few	-
TGCGCCAGCAGTGAGGGCCCTGTCTCCTACGAGCAGTACTTC	CASSEGPVSYEQYF	14	TRBV10-2	TRBJ2-7	-	-
TGTGCCAGCAGCGTAGGGTCGGGGGGCAATGAGCAGTTCTTC	CASSVGSGGNEQFF	14	TRBV9	TRBJ2-1	few	TRBD2
TGTGCCAGCAGCTATACAGGGGGCAGAAGGACCGGGGAGCTGTTTTTT	CASSYTGGRRTGELFF	16	TRBV27	TRBJ2-2	few	TRBD1
TGTGCCAGCAGTTTGGGGGAACTGAACACTGAAGCTTTCTTT	CASSLGELNTEAFF	14	TRBV27	TRBJ1-1	many	-
TGTGCCTCAGGGCAGGGAGGCTACGAGCAGTACTTC	CASGQGGYEQYF	12	TRBV7-9	TRBJ2-7	-	-
TGTGCCAGCAGTGACTCAGCGGGGGGGCCAGATACGCAGTATTTT	CASSDSAGGPDTQYF	15	TRBV6-4	TRBJ2-3	many	TRBD2
TGCGCCAGCAGCCAAGTCTGGGGGTTCTACAATGAGCAGTTCTTC	CASSQVWGFYNEQFF	15	TRBV4-3	TRBJ2-1	-	-
TGTGCCAGCCGCCGGGGTCGCGGGGTCGACATTCAGTACTTC	CASRRGRGVDIQYF	14	TRBV6-2/TRBV6-3	TRBJ2-4	few	-
TGTGCCAGCAGCGAAGGACTAGCCATCAATGAGCAGTTCTTC	CASSEGLAINEQFF	14	TRBV7-2	TRBJ2-1	many	TRBD2
TGTGCCAGCAGTTTGCTTGGGCACAATGGGGAGACCCAGTACTTC	CASSLLGHNGETQYF	15	TRBV12-3/TRBV12-4	TRBJ2-5	few	-
TGCGCCAGCAGCCAAGTCAGAGGTTGGGACCAGACCAAGAACACCGGGGAGCTGTTTTTT	CASSQVRGWDQTKNTGELFF	20	TRBV4-3	TRBJ2-2	-	-
TGTGCCAGCAGCAAAGACCCTAGCGGGGGCCTCAGGCGGGAGCAGTACTTC	CASSKDPSGGLRREQYF	17	TRBV7-9	TRBJ2-7	-	TRBD2
TGCGCCAGCAGCCAAGATCTTGTGGGGGTCACTGAAGCTTTCTTT	CASSQDLVGVTEAFF	15	TRBV4-3	TRBJ1-1	few	-
TGCGCCAGCAGCCAACCCTGGCCAGGGGACGCCGAGCAGTACTTC	CASSQPWPGDAEQYF	15	TRBV4-1	TRBJ2-7	-	-
TGTGCCAGCAGCCAAGATATGAATCAGGCTTACCGGGACAGGGGAGTGGAGACCCAGTACTTC	CASSQDMNQAYRDRGVETQYF	21	TRBV4-2	TRBJ2-5	-	TRBD1
TGTGCCAGCAGCGGGGGGCCTAGCGGGGCCAATGAGCAGTTCTTC	CASSGGPSGANEQFF	15	TRBV5-4	TRBJ2-1	-	TRBD2
TGTGCCAGCCTCAAGTGGGCGCACTCAACGAATGGGGGAGCCAAAAACATTCAGTACTTC	CASLKWAHSTNGGAKNIQYF	20	TRBV21-1	TRBJ2-4	-	-
TGCAGCGTTGAATTCGTGGGGGAGGATACGCAGTATTTT	CSVEFVGEDTQYF	13	TRBV29-1	TRBJ2-3	-	-
TGTGCCAGCAGGCGGACTAGCGGGGGTTTTTGGACAGATACGCAGTATTTT	CASRRTSGGFWTDTQYF	17	TRBV25-1	TRBJ2-3	many	TRBD2
TGTGCCAGCGGGGGGTGGACAGCCACCTACGAGCAGTACTTC	CASGGWTATYEQYF	14	TRBV6-6	TRBJ2-7	-	-
TGTGCCAGCAGTTGTAGGGGTACAGATACGCAGTATTTT	CASSCRGTDTQYF	13	TRBV12-3/TRBV12-4	TRBJ2-3	few	-
TGTGCCAGCAGCCAAGTTTTTCCTACTGAAGATGAAAAACTGTTTTTT	CASSQVFPTEDEKLFF	16	TRBV4-2	TRBJ1-4	few	-
TGCGCCAGCAGCCTGTCGGGCCTAGCGGACACCGGGGAGCTGTTTTTT	CASSLSGLADTGELFF	16	TRBV4-1	TRBJ2-2	few	TRBD2
TGTGCCTATGGTAGGGGGGGGGCCCCCAATGAGCAGTTCTTC	CAYGRGGAPNEQFF	14	TRBV6-6	TRBJ2-1	many	-
TGTGCCAGCAGTTACTTCGGGACAGGGAACGAGCAGTACTTC	CASSYFGTGNEQYF	14	TRBV6-2/TRBV6-3	TRBJ2-7	few	TRBD1
TGTGCCAGCAGCTTGGGGGATCAGCCCCAGCATTTT	CASSLGDQPQHF	12	TRBV7-9	TRBJ1-5	many	-
TGTGCCATCAGTGAGCCTAGTTACAGGGGCGATGAGCAGTTCTTC	CAISEPSYRGDEQFF	15	TRBV10-3	TRBJ2-1	few	TRBD1
TGTGCCAGCAGCTTAGGGACAGGGATAAATGAGCAGTTCTTC	CASSLGTGINEQFF	14	TRBV7-6	TRBJ2-1	once	TRBD1
TGTGCCAGCAGCCAGACTAGCGGGGGCTCCTACAATGAGCAGTTCTTC	CASSQTSGGSYNEQFF	16	TRBV12-3/TRBV12-4	TRBJ2-1	many	TRBD2